Presented here are 7 T cell receptor beta chains from one specimen sequenced in a study of regulatory T cells in long-lasting Graves disease. Time point noted: persistent/refractory GD, antithyroid drugs over 5 years with positive TRAb. PBMC-extracted RNA yielded the TCR library. CDR3-region Arm-PCR and iRepertoire HTBI primers produced the TCR beta libraries. TCRdb reprocessed the multiplex PCR reads via MiXCR and lists one record per CDR3 protein. This table has about 430,000 distinct CDR3 sequences, 21% appearing once. The sample in question was peripheral blood mononuclear cells (PBMCs), obtained when the disease was refractory, from a patient treated with antithyroid drugs. These receptors came from a female donor with Graves disease.

This clonotype has ten or more counts. The chain uses TRBV27 and TRBJ2-5; D is unclear. CDR1 MNHEY and CDR2 SMNVEV come from the germline V gene (reference sequence). V lost 6 bases and J 2 bases, leaving 16 bases between the germline ends. The CDR3 totals 15 residues. The CDR3, as DNA: TGTGCCAGCAGCCACCTGGTGGGAAGTCAAGAGACCCAGTACTTC. Protein: CASSHLVGSQETQYF.

The chain links TRBV28 to TRBJ2-3; D is possibly TRBD2 (5 bases). The V end was cut by 4 bases, the J end by 2 bases, with 16 bases between. CDR3 size: 16 residues. CDR1 is MDHEN, CDR2 SYDVKM, per germline. The DNA for the CDR3 is TGTGCCAGCAGTTCGCCAGCTTCGGGGTCCACAGATACGCAGTATTTT. Amino acid sequence: CASSSPASGSTDTQYF. Based on the CDR3 plus reference TRBV28 and TRBJ2-3, the full variable domain is DVKVTQSSRYLVKRTGEKVFLECVQDMDHENMFWYRQDPGLGLRLIYFSYDVKMKEKGDIPEGYSVSREKKERFSLILESASTNQTSMYLCASSSPASGSTDTQYFGPGTRLTVL.

The chain links TRBV9 to TRBJ1-6, with D perhaps TRBD1 (5 bases). The ends were cut back, 4 bases at V and 7 bases at J, with 15 bases in the middle. The CDR3 is made up of 15 amino acids. The germline gives CDR1 SGDLS, CDR2 YYNGEE. CDR3 bases: TGTGCCAGCAGCCCCCAGGGACCTTCAAATTCACCCCTCCACTTT. Translation: CASSPQGPSNSPLHF.

This clonotype has just a few counts. The chain recombines TRBV7-2 with TRBJ2-7; 12 bases agree with TRBD2. Germline V gene lookup returns CDR1 SGHTA and CDR2 FQGNSA. V gave up 1 base and J gave up 2 bases; unmatched junction bases: 3. The CDR3 is 16 residues long. The CDR3 sequence: CASSLELAGGPYEQYF. The CDR3 DNA reads TGTGCCAGCAGCTTAGAGCTAGCGGGAGGGCCCTACGAGCAGTACTTC.

This clonotype showed up just a few times. The V and J genes are TRBV29-1 and TRBJ2-2; 12 positions match TRBD2. After removal of 6 bases from V and 5 bases from J, the junction contained 16 bases not matched to a gene. The CDR3 length is 18 residues. CDR1 is SQVTM, CDR2 ANQGSEA, per germline. CDR3 residues: CSVRLAGAPRGWTGELFF. The CDR3 DNA reads TGCAGCGTCCGACTAGCGGGAGCACCCCGAGGGTGGACCGGGGAGCTGTTTTTT.

This clonotype has just a few counts. The rearrangement links TRBV7-2 to TRBJ1-2; 7 bases match TRBD1. The CDR3 extends over 14 amino acids. CDR1 is SGHTA and CDR2 is FQGNSA in the germline V gene. V lost 5 bases, J lost 5 bases, and 8 bases stayed unmatched. The CDR3 reads CASSPLQGLYGYTF. CDR3 in DNA: TGTGCCAGCAGCCCCTTACAGGGGTTATATGGCTACACCTTC.

Here the CDR3 DNA reads TGCGCCAGCAGCCTAGCGGGAGGCCCCCTAGGGCAGTACTTC. Protein product: CASSLAGGPLGQYF. The chain joins TRBV4-1 to TRBJ2-7; 10 bases align to TRBD2. V trimming: 4 bases; J trimming: 9 bases; junction bases outside the gene matches: 9. Germline V gene sequence: CDR1 MGHRA, CDR2 YSYEKL. The CDR3 is made up of 14 amino acids.